This T cell receptor (beta chain) was found in a study of T cell repertoires in cytomegalovirus infection (dated by TCRdb to between 2019 and 2020). Regarding the research as a whole: Recently identified HLA-C-restricted CMV epitopes, whose presentation resists viral immunomodulation, were targeted by peptide stimulations together with well-studied HLA-B-restricted epitopes. The HLA type of each donor mattered for the analysis, because public TCR beta signatures pointed to carriage of CMV infection along with the matching HLA type. The paper's findings and limits, for the study overall: The ex vivo response was dominated by HLA-C-restricted CMV-specific TCR beta clonotypes, which also provided the single most frequent clonotype in two of eight donors. Cumulative frequency of public TCR beta family members discriminated carriers of CMV infection plus the relevant HLA type in this cohort and an independent approximately 370-donor cohort.

This specimen's treatment or condition label, per the study, means: in vitro stimulation with specific CMV peptide epitopes to enrich CMV-specific T cells. The CDR3 measures 15 amino acids from cysteine to phenylalanine. Just the 45-base CDR3 DNA is kept, in frame starting at base 1. CDR1 and CDR2 were assigned from the germline V gene as SGHTA and FQGNSA. V drops 0 bases and J drops 0 bases, leaving 9 bases in between. This clonotype was counted at least ten times. Its recognized antigen is unknown. No base quality values were provided; no much bigger clone lies one nucleotide off. TCRdb shows the sequencer as Illumina HiSeq 1500. TCRdb reworked the public reads: Q25 trimming with fastp, MiXCR clone assembly, productive beta chains retained. Under each unique CDR3 protein, matching rows form one entry showing the most common genes and DNA. For this sample the table gives 350,000 to 400,000 distinct CDR3 sequences, of which about 32% were detected only once. The ten largest clones take up approximately 15% of the sample.

This receptor was obtained from a human donor in good health (CMV status not recorded). Some clones in this sample may be carry-over from other donors' samples. Sample: cultured PBMCs, taken from culture after CMV antigen stimulation. The rearranged segments are TRBV7-2 and TRBJ2-7; no D segment can be confidently identified. The DNA sequence is TGTGCCAGCAGCTTAGCGGTCTCCGCCTCCTACGAGCAGTACTTC. Translation gives CASSLAVSASYEQYF.